Listed here is a single TCR beta chain. Its specificity is not known. Authors' processing steps: ImmunoSEQ yielded junction-only sequences lacking quality scores, so filtering differed. TCRdb keeps only in-frame clones here, not all; method: immunoSEQ multiplex PCR. V, J and clone size were drawn from that table, and D and trimming were deduced from the DNA. The sample includes millions of clones, about 95% of them seen just once. CDR1 and CDR2 (germline): SEHNR, FQNEAQ (reference sequence). The CDR3 sequence is 13 residues long. Trimming cost V 2 bases and J 10 bases, with 14 bases left between them. These data come from a study of shared clonotypes between healthy human individuals. Study-level findings and limits: The generation probabilities recorded for non-shared clonotypes fell below those of clonotypes shared by all four donors. Estimated richness was generally greater in naive than memory subsets. Apart from blood, nothing was sampled; tissue repertoires likely differ.

Positive CCR7 selection of CD45RO-negative cells yielded the naive CD8 cells, and terminally differentiated effector memory CD45RA+ cells were excluded. Sequencing was done on a sample of naive CD8+ T cells sorted from blood. V and J are TRBV7-9 and TRBJ1-2; TRBD1 might be the D (6 bases). This clonotype originated in a man aged 18 to 29 in good health. In DNA form, the CDR3 reads TGTGCCAGCAGCTTATCGGGGGGCCCTGACTACACCTTC. Translation: CASSLSGGPDYTF.